This entry lists 5 T cell receptor beta chains sequenced from one sample in a study of a mutant IDH1 vaccine in newly diagnosed glioma. Only in-frame clones appear in the TCRdb table, and some are missing; sequencing was by immunoSEQ multiplex PCR. Seen here are just under 95,000 clones, about four fifths observed once, and the top ten hold approximately 7.4%. Stated time point: baseline, week 1 (first vaccination visit). Treatment defined: pre-vaccination baseline after standard-of-care therapy. The starting material was PBMCs, obtained from a glioma patient treated with radiotherapy, temozolomide or both. These receptors were collected from a woman aged 45-65 years with glioma.

The chain joins TRBV14 to TRBJ1-1, with D uncertain. The CDR3 has 13 residues. The germline gives CDR1 SGHDN, CDR2 FVKESK. Trimming stripped 2 bases from V and 5 bases from J, with 9 bases between. The CDR3 loop is CASSQYSRTEAFF. DNA of the CDR3: TGTGCCAGCAGCCAATACAGTCGGACTGAAGCTTTCTTT.

The J gene is TRBJ1-3, the V gene TRBV9; D is unclear. Germline V CDR1 and CDR2: SGDLS, YYNGEE. CDR3 length equals 16 residues. V was shortened by 2 bases and J by 4 bases, with 16 bases between the two germline ends. CDR3 region: CASSVDPRRSGNTIYF. DNA for the CDR3: TGTGCCAGCAGCGTCGATCCGAGGAGGTCGGGAAACACCATATATTTT.

The V call is TRBV7-2, the J call TRBJ2-7, with 9 bases that match TRBD1. The junction had 10 bases not matched to a gene; V was cut back by 8 bases and J by 5 bases. Per germline, CDR1 SGHTA and CDR2 FQGNSA. The CDR3 totals 14 residues. The CDR3 spells CASRTGTGLDEQYF. The CDR3 DNA reads as TGTGCCAGCCGGACCGGGACAGGGCTCGACGAGCAGTACTTC.

J is TRBJ1-5 and V is TRBV7-2; no reliable D call. The V end lost 1 base, the J end lost 4 bases, and 2 bases lay between the germline ends. In germline, CDR1 is SGHTA, CDR2 FQGNSA. The CDR3 totals 12 residues. DNA of the CDR3: TGTGCCAGCAGCTTAGTAAATCAGCCCCAGCATTTT. It encodes CASSLVNQPQHF.

The gene calls are TRBV10-3 and TRBJ1-5; D uncertain. Trimming left V 9 bases short and J 2 bases short, with 11 bases between. Germline CDR1 ENHRY, CDR2 SYGVKD. The CDR3 contains 13 residues. Here the CDR3 reads CAIWPGGNQPQHF. As DNA, the CDR3 is TGTGCCATATGGCCGGGAGGCAATCAGCCCCAGCATTTT.